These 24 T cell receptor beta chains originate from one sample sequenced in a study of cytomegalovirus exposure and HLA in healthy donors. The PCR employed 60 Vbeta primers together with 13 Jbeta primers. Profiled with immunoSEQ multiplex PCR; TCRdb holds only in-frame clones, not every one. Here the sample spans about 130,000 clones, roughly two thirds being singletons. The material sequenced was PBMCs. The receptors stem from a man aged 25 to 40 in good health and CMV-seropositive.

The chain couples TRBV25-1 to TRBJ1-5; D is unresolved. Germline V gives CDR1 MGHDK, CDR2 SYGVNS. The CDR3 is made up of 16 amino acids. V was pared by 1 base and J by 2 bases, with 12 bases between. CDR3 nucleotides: TGTGCCAGCAGTGAATCGGGAGATTGGGGCAATCAGCCCCAGCATTTT. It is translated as CASSESGDWGNQPQHF.

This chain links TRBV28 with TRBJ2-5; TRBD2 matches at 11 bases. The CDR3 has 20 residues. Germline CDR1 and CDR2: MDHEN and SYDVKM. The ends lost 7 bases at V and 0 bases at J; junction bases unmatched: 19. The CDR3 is CASNSGTSGILGGDQETQYF. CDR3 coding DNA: TGTGCCAGCAACTCCGGGACTAGCGGCATTCTAGGAGGGGACCAAGAGACCCAGTACTTC. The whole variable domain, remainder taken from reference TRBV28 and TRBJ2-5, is DVKVTQSSRYLVKRTGEKVFLECVQDMDHENMFWYRQDPGLGLRLIYFSYDVKMKEKGDIPEGYSVSREKKERFSLILESASTNQTSMYLCASNSGTSGILGGDQETQYFGPGTRLLVL.

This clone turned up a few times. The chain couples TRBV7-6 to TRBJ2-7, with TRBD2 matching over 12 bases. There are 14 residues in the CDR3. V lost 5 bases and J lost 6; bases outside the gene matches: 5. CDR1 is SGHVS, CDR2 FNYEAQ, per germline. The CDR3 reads CASSPGLAGREQYF. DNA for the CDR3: TGTGCCAGCAGCCCCGGACTAGCGGGACGCGAGCAGTACTTC. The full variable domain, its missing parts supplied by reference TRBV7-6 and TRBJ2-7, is GAGVSQSPRYKVTKRGQDVALRCDPISGHVSLYWYRQALGQGPEFLTYFNYEAQQDKSGLPNDRFSAERPEGSISTLTIQRTEQRDSAMYRCASSPGLAGREQYFGPGTRLTVT.

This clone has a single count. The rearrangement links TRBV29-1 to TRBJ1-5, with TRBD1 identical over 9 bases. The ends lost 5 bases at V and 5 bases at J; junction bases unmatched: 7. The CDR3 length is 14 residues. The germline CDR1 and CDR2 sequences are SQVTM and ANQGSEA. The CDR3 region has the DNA TGCAGCGTTAGGGACAGGGATGGGGATCAGCCCCAGCATTTT. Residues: CSVRDRDGDQPQHF.

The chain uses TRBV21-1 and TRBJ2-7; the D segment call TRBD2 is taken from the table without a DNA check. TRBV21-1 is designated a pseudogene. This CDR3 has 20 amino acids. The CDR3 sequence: CASSKKKIAGCLEGNYEQYF. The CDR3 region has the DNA TGTGCCAGCAGCAAAAAGAAGATAGCGGGATGTTTAGAGGGGAACTACGAGCAGTACTTC.

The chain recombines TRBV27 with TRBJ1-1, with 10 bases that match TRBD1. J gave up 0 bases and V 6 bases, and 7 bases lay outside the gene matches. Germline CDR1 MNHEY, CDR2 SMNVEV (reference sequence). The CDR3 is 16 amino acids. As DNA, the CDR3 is TGTGCCAGCAGCCCCAGGGGACAGGGGATGAACACTGAAGCTTTCTTT. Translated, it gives CASSPRGQGMNTEAFF.

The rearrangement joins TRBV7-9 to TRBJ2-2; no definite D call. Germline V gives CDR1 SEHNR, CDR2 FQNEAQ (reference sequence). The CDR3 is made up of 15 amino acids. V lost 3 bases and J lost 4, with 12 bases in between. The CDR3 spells CASSFQVAGTGELFF. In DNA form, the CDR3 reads TGTGCCAGCAGCTTCCAGGTGGCCGGCACCGGGGAGCTGTTTTTT.

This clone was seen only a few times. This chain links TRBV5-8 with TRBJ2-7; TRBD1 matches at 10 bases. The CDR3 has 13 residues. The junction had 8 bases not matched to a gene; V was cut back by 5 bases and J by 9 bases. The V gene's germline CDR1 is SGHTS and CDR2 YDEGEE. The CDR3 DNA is TGTGCCAGCAGTAGGGACAGGGGAGTCGGGCAGTACTTC. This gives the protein CASSRDRGVGQYF.

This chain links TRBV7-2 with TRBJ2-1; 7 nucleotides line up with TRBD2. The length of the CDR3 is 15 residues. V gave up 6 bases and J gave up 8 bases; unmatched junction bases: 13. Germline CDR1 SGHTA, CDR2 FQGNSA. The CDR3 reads CASSRRAGARDEQFF. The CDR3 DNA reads TGTGCCAGCAGTCGGAGGGCGGGAGCCCGCGATGAGCAGTTCTTC.

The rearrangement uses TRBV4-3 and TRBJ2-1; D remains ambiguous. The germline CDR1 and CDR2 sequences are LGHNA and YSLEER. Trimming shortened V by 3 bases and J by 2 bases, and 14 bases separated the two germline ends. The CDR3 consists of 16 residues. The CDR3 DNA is TGCGCCAGCAGCCAGACCATCCCAGCGACCTACAATGAGCAGTTCTTC. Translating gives CASSQTIPATYNEQFF.

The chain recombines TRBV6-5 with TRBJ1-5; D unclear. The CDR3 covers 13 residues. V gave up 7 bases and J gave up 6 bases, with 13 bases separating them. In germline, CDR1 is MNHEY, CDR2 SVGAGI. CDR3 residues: CASTQRRGQPQHF. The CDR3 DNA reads TGTGCCAGCACCCAACGCAGAGGTCAGCCCCAGCATTTT.

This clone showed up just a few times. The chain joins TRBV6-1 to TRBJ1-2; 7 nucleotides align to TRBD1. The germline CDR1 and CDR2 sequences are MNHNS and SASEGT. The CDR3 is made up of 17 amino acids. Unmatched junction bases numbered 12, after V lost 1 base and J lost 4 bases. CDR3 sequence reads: CASSEGAGGVSVYGYTF. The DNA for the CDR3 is TGTGCCAGCAGTGAAGGGGCAGGGGGAGTTAGCGTCTATGGCTACACCTTC.

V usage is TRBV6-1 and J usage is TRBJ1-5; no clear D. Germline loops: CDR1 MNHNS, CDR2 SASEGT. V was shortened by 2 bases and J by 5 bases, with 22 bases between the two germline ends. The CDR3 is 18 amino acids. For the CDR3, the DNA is TGTGCCAGCAGTGAAATGGATGGGCGGGGTCGGGTTTATCAGCCCCAGCATTTT. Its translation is CASSEMDGRGRVYQPQHF.

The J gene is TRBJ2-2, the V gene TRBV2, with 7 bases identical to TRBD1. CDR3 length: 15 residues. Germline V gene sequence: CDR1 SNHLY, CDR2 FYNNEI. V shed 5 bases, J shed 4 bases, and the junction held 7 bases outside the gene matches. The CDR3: CASSSTTGTTGELFF. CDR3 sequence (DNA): TGTGCCAGCAGTTCCACGACAGGGACCACCGGGGAGCTGTTTTTT. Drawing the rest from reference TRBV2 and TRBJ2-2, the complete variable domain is EPEVTQTPSHQVTQMGQEVILRCVPISNHLYFYWYRQILGQKVEFLVSFYNNEISEKSEIFDDQFSVERPDGSNFTLKIRSTKLEDSAMYFCASSSTTGTTGELFFGEGSRLTVL.

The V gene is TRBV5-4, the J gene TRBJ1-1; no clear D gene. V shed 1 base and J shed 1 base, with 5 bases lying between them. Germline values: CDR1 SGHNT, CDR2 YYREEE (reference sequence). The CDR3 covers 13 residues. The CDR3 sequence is CASSLYWNTEAFF. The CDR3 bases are TGTGCCAGCAGCTTGTACTGGAACACTGAAGCTTTCTTT.

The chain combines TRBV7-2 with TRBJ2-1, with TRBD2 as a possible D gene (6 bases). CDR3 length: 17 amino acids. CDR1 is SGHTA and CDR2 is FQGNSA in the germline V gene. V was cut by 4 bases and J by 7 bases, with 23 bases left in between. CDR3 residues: CASSSASGWFRVNEQFF. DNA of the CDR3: TGTGCCAGCAGCTCGGCAAGCGGGTGGTTTCGGGTGAATGAGCAGTTCTTC.

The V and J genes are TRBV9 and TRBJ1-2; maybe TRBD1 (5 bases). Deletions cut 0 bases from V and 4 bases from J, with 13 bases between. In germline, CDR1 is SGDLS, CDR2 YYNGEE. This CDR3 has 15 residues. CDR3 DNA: TGTGCCAGCAGCGTAGCCTTGGACAAAGCCTATGGCTACACCTTC. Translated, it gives CASSVALDKAYGYTF.

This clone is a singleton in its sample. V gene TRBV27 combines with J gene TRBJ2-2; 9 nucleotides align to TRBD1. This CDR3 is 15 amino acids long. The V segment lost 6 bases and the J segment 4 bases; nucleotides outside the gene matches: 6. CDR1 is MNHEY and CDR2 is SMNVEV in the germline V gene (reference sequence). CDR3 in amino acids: CASSGTGWVTGELFF. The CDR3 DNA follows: TGTGCCAGCAGCGGGACAGGGTGGGTCACCGGGGAGCTGTTTTTT.

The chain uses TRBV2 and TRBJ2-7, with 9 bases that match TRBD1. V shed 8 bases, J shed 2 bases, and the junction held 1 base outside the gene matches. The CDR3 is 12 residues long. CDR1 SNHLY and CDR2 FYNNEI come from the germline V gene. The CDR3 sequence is CASRDRAYEQYF. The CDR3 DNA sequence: TGTGCCAGCCGGGACAGGGCCTACGAGCAGTACTTC.

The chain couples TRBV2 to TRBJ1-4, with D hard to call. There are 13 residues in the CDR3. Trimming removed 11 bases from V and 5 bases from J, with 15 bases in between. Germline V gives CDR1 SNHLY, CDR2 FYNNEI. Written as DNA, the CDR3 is TGTGCCGGAGGATGGACGGGGAATGAAAAACTGTTTTTT. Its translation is CAGGWTGNEKLFF.

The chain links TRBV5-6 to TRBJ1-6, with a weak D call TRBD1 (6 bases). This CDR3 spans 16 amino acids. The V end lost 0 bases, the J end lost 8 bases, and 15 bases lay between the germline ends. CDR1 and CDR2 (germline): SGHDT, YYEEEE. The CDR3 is CASSLGIRGADSPLHF. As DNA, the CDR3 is TGTGCCAGCAGCTTGGGAATACGGGGGGCTGATTCACCCCTCCACTTT.

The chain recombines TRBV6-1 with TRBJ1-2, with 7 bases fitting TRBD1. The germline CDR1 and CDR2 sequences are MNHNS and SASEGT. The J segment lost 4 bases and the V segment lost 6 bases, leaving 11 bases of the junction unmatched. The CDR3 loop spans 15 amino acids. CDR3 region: CASRWVEQGIYGYTF. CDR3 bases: TGTGCCAGCAGATGGGTAGAACAGGGGATCTATGGCTACACCTTC.

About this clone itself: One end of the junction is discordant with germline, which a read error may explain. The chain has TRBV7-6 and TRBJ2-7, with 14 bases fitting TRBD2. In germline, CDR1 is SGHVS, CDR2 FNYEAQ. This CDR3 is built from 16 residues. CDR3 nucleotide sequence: TGTGCCAGCAGCCCAGGACTAGCGGGAGGTTCCTTCGAGCAGTACTTC. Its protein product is CASSPGLAGGSFEQYF. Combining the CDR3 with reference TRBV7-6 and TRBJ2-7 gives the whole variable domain GAGVSQSPRYKVTKRGQDVALRCDPISGHVSLYWYRQALGQGPEFLTYFNYEAQQDKSGLPNDRFSAERPEGSISTLTIQRTEQRDSAMYRCASSPGLAGGSFEQYFGPGTRLTVT.

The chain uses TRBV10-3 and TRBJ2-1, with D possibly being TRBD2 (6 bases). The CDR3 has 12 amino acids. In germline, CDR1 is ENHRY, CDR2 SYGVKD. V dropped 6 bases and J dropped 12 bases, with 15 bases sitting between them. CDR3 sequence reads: CAISSLRRAQFF. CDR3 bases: TGTGCCATCAGCTCATTACGGAGGGCGCAGTTCTTC.